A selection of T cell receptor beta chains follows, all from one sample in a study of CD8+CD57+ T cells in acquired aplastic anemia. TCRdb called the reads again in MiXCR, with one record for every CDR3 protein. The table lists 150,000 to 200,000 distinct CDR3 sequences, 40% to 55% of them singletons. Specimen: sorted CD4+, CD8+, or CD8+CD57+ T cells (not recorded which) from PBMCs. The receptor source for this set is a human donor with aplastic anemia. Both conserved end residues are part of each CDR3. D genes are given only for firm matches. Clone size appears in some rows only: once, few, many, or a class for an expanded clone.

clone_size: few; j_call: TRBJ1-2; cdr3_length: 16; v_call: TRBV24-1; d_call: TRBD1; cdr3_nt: TGTGCCACCAGTGAGCCCGGGACAGGGGAGGGCTATGGCTACACCTTC; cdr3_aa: CATSEPGTGEGYGYTF
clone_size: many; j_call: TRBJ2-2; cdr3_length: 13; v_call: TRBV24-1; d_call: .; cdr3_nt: TGTGCCACCAGTGATGGGTCTGGCGGGGAGCTGTTTTTT; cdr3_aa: CATSDGSGGELFF
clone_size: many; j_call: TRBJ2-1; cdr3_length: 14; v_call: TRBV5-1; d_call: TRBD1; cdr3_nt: TGCGCCAGCAGCTTACAGGACAGGGTGTCTGAGCAGTTCTTC; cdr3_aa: CASSLQDRVSEQFF
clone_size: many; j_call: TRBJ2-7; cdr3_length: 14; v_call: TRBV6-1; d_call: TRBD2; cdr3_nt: TGTGCCAGCGGAGGAAAGCGGGAGGTCTACGAGCAGTACTTC; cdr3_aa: CASGGKREVYEQYF
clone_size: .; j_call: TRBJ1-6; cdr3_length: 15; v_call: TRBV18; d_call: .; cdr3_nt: TGTGCCAGCTCACCGAGGGAACTAGCGGGTTCACCCCTCCACTTT; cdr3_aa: CASSPRELAGSPLHF
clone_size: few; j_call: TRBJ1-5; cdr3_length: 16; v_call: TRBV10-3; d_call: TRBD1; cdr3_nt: TGTGCCATCAGTGACAGGGGGCTTGGTAGCAATCAGCCCCAGCATTTT; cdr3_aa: CAISDRGLGSNQPQHF
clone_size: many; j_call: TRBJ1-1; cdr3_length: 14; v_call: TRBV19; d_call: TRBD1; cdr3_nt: TGTGCCAGCCGTGGGGACAGGGTGAACACTGAAGCTTTCTTT; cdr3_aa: CASRGDRVNTEAFF
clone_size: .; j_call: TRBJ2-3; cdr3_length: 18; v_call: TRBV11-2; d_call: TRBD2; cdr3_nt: TGTGCCAGCAGCCTCCGACTAGCGGGGGGGCAGGGCACAGATACGCAGTATTTT; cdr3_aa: CASSLRLAGGQGTDTQYF
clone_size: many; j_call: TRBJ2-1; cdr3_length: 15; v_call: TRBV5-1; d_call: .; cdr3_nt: TGCGCCAGCAGCCCAGAGGTCACCGTCTCCCATGAGCAGTTCTTC; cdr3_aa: CASSPEVTVSHEQFF
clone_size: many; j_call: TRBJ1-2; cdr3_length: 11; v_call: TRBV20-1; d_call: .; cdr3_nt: TGCAGTGCTAGTCGCGGCTATGGCTACACCTTC; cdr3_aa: CSASRGYGYTF
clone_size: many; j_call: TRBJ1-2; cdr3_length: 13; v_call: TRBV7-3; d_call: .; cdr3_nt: TGTGCCAGCAGCTTAATTCCAGGGATTGGCTACACCTTC; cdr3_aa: CASSLIPGIGYTF
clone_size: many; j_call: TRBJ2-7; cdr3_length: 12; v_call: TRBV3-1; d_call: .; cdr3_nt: TGTGCCAGCAGCCAAGATCGGTGGGAGCAGTACTTC; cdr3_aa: CASSQDRWEQYF
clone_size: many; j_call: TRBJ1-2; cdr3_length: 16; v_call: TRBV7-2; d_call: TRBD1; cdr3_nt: TGTGCCAGCAGCTCAGCCCCCGGGACAGGGGGCCTTGGCTACACCTTC; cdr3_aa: CASSSAPGTGGLGYTF
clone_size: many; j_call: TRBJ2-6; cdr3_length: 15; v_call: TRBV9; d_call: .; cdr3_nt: TGTGCCAGCAGCCCTCAGGGTGCTGGGGCCAACGTCCTGACTTTC; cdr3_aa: CASSPQGAGANVLTF
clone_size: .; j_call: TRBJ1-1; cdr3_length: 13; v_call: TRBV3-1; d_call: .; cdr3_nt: TGTGCCAGCAGCCGCGGGTGGACGGATGAAGCTTTCTTT; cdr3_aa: CASSRGWTDEAFF
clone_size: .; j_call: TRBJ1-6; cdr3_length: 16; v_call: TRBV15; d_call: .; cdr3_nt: TGTGCCACCAGCACCCTCGGGGGTTACTATAATTCACCCCTCCACTTT; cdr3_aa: CATSTLGGYYNSPLHF
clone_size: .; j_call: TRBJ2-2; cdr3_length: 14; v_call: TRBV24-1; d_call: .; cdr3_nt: TGTGCCACCAGTGATTTGGCGGTAACCGGGGAGCTGTTTTTT; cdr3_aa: CATSDLAVTGELFF
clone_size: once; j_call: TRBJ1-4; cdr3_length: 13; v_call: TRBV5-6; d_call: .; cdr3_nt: TGTGCCAGCAGCTTCGGGACCAATGAAAAACTGTTTTTT; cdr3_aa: CASSFGTNEKLFF
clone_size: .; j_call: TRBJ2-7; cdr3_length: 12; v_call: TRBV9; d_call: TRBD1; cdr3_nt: TGTGCCAGCAACCGGGACAGGGGCGAGCAGTACTTC; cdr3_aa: CASNRDRGEQYF
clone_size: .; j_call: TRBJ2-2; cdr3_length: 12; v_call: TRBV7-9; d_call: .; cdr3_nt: TGTGCCAGCAGCTTCCTACCCGGGGAGCTGTTTTTT; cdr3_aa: CASSFLPGELFF
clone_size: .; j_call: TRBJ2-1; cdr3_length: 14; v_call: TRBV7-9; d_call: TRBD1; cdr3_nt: TGTGCCAGCAGTGAGGACAGGGGGGACACTGAGCAGTTCTTC; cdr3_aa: CASSEDRGDTEQFF
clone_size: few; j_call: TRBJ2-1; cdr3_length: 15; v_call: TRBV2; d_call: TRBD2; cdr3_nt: TGTGCCAGCAGTGAAAGGACTAGCAGCTACAATGAGCAGTTCTTC; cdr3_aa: CASSERTSSYNEQFF
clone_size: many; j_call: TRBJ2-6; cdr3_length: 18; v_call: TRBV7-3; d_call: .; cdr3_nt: TGTGCCAGCAGCTTAAGTGGGGGGACCCTCTCTGGGGCCAACGTCCTGACTTTC; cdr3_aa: CASSLSGGTLSGANVLTF
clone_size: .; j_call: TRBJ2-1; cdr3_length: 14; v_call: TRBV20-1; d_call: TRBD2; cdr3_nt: TGCAGTGCTAGGGCACTAGCGGGGATTAATGAGCAGTTCTTC; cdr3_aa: CSARALAGINEQFF
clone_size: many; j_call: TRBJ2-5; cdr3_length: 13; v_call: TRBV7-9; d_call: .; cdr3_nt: TGTGCCAGCAGCTTAGTTGGTCAAGAGACCCAGTACTTC; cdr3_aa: CASSLVGQETQYF
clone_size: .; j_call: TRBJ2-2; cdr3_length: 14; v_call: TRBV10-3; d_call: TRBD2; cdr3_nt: TGTGCCACCACTAGCGGGGAAAACACCGGGGAGCTGTTTTTT; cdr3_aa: CATTSGENTGELFF
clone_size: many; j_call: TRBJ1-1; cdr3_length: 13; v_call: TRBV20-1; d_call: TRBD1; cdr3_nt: TGCAGTGCTACCGGACAGGGGGCGTGGGAAGCTTTCTTT; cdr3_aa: CSATGQGAWEAFF
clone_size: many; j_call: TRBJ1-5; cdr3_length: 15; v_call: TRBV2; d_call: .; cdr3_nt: TGTGCCAGCAGAGAGAATACAGGGAAAAATCAGCCCCAGCATTTT; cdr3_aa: CASRENTGKNQPQHF
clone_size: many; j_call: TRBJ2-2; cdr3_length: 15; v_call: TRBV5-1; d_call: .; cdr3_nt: TGCGCCAGCAGCTTGTTAACAGCGAACACCGGGGAGCTGTTTTTT; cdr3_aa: CASSLLTANTGELFF
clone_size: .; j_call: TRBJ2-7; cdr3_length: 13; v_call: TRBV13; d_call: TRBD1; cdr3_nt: TGTGCCAGCACCAGGGACAGGGTAGCGGAGCAGTACTTC; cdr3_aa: CASTRDRVAEQYF
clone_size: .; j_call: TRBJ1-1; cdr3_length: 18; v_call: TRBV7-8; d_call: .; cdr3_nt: .; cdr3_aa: CASSFYICSANDRGEAFF
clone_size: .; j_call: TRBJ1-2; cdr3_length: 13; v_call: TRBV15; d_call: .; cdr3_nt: TGTGCCACCAGCGGGGGAGTTAGCTATGGCTACACCTTC; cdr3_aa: CATSGGVSYGYTF
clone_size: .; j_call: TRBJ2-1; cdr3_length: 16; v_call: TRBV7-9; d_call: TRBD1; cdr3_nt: TGTGCCAGCAGCTTAATGGTGACAGGGGCCTCTAATGAGCAGTTCTTC; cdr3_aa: CASSLMVTGASNEQFF
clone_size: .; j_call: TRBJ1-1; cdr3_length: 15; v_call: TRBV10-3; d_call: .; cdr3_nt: TGTGCCATCAGTCGGTACGGCAACATGAACACTGAAGCTTTCTTT; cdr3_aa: CAISRYGNMNTEAFF
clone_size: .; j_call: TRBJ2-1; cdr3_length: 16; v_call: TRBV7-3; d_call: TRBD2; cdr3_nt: TGTGCCAGCAGCCCACACTTAGCGGGGGGTTACAATGAGCAGTTCTTC; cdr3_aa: CASSPHLAGGYNEQFF
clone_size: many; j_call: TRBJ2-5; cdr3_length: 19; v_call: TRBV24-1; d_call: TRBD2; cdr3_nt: TGTGCCACCAGTGATGCGGGACTAGCCCCTCGCGGGTATCAAGAGACCCAGTACTTC; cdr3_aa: CATSDAGLAPRGYQETQYF
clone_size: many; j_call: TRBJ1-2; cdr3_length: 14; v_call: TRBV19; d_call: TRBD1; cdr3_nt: TGTGCCAGTAGCTTGGACAGGGTAGGCTATGGCTACACCTTC; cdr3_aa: CASSLDRVGYGYTF
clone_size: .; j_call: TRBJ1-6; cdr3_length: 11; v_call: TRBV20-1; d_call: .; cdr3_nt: TGCAGTGCTATAGGGGGTTCACCCCTCCACTTT; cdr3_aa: CSAIGGSPLHF
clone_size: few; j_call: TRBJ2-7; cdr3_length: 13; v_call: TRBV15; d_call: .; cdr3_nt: TGTGCCACCAGCCAGGACGAGGGTTGGGAGCAGTACTTC; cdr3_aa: CATSQDEGWEQYF
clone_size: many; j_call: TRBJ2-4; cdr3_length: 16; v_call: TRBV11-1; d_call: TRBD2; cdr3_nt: TGTGCCAGCAGCTTAGCCATGGCAGGGAGGGAAAACATTCAGTACTTC; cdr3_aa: CASSLAMAGRENIQYF
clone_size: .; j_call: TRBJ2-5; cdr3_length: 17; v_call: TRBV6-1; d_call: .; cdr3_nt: TGTGCCAGCACCACCCCCCTCGGGAGCGGGACAACCGGGACCCAGTACTTC; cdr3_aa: CASTTPLGSGTTGTQYF
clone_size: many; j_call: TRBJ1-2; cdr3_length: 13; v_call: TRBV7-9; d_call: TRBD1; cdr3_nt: TGTGCCAGCAGCCTGGGACAGGAGTATGGCTACACCTTC; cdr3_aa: CASSLGQEYGYTF
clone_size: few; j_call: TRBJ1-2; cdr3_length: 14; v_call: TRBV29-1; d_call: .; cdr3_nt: TGCAGCGTTGAACCGACAGGTTCTAACTATGGCTACACCTTC; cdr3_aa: CSVEPTGSNYGYTF
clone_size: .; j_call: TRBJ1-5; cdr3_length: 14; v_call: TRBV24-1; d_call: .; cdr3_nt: TGTGCCACCAGTGGGAAGGGGAACAATCAGCCCCAGCATTTT; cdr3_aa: CATSGKGNNQPQHF
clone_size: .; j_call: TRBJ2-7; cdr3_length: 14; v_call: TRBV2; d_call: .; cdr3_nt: TGTGCCAGCAGTCCAGCTAGGAACGGCAATCCCTCGTACTTC; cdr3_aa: CASSPARNGNPSYF
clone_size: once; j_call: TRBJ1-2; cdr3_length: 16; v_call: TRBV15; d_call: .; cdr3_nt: TGTGCCACCAGCGCGCCCCGGACAGCCAATAACTATGGCTACACCTTC; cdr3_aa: CATSAPRTANNYGYTF
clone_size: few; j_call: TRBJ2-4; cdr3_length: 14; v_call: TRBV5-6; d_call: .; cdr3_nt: TGTGCCAGCAGCGGCGGGGTAGCCAAAAACATTCAGTACTTC; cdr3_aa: CASSGGVAKNIQYF
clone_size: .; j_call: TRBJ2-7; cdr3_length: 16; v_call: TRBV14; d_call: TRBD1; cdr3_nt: TGTGCCAGCAGCCCCGGGACAGCCGCCCTCTCCTACGAGCAGTACTTC; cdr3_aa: CASSPGTAALSYEQYF
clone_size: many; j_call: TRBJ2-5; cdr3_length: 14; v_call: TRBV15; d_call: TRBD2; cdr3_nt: TGTGCCACCAGCAGCGGGACTACCTCAGAGACCCAGTACTTC; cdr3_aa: CATSSGTTSETQYF
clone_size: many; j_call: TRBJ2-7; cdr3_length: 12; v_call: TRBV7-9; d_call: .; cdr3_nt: TGTGCCAGCAGCGCAGGTGTGTACGAGCAGTACTTC; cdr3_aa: CASSAGVYEQYF
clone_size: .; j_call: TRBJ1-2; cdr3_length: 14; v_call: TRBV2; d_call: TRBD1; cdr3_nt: TGTGCCAGCAGTGAAGCGCGGGACAGGTATGGCTACACCTTT; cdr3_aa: CASSEARDRYGYTF
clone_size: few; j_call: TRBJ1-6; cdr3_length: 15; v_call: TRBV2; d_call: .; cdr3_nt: TGTGCCAGCAACTATGGGGCGGCCTATAATTCACCCCTCCACTTT; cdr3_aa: CASNYGAAYNSPLHF
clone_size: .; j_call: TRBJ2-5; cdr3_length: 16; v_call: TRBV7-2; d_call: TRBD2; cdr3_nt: TGTGCCAGCAGCCCTGGGACTAGCGGGAAAGGAGAGACCCAGTACTTC; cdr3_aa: CASSPGTSGKGETQYF
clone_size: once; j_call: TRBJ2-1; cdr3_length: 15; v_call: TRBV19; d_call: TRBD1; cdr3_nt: TGTGCCAGTAGTCGAGACAGGGCCTCCTACAATGAGCAGTTCTTC; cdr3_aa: CASSRDRASYNEQFF